The clone carrying this T cell receptor (beta chain) was counted a few times. Antigen unknown. Via the markers CD45RO/CCR7/CD25/CD127/CD95/CD27, stem cell-like memory, regulatory, central memory and naive CD4+ cells were sorted. Each sorted population was over 95% pure. The CDR3 has 13 amino acids. Germline V gives CDR1 SNHLY, CDR2 FYNNEI. V lost 11 bases and J lost 1, with 14 bases in between. The source of the sample is a study of beta chain features in type 1 diabetes. Every isolated RNA sample was fully reverse transcribed, so sequencing captured expressed TCRB transcripts. Clones were read by immunoSEQ multiplex PCR, and TCRdb kept only the in-frame ones, dropping some. The sample holds a few hundred thousand clones, 15% to 20% seen once. Study results and caveats: Among all four CD4+ subsets, Type 1 diabetes patients had TCRB CDR3s that were moderately but significantly shorter. Shorter templates may be favored by PCR, equally so in patients and controls. In these data, an HLA type influence on TCRB rearrangement remained unresolved.

The material sequenced was naive CD4+ T cells from blood. The rearrangement joins TRBV2 to TRBJ1-1, with unresolved D. This TCR derives from a man aged 25 to 40 with type 1 diabetes. The CDR3 nucleotides are TGTGCCTGCCTAAGAGAGGGGAACACTGAAGCTTTCTTT. Amino acids: CACLREGNTEAFF.